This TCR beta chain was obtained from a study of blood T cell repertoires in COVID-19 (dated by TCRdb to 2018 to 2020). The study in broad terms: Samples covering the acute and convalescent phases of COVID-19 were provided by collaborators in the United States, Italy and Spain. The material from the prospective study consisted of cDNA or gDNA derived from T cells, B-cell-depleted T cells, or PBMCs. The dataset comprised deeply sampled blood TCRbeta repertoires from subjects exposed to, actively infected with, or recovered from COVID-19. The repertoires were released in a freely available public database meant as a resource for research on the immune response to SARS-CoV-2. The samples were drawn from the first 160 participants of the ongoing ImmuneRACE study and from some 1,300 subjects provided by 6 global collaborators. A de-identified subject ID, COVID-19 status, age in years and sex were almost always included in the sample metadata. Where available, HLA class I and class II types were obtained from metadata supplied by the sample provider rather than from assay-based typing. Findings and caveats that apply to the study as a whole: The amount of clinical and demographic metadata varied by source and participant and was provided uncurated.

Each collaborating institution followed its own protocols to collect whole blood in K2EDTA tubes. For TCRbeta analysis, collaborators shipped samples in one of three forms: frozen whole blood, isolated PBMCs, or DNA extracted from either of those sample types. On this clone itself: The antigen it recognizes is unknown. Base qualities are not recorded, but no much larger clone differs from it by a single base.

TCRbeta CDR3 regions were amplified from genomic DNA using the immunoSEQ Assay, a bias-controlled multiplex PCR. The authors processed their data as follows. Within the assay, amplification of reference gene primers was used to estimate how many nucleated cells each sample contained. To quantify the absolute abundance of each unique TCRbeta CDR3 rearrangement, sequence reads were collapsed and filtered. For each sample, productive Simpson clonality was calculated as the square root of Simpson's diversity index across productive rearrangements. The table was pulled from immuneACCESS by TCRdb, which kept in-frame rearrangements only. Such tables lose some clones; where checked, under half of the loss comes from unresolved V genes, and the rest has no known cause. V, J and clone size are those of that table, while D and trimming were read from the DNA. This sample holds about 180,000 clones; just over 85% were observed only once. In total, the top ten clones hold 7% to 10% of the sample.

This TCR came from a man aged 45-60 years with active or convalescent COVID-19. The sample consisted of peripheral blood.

The DNA reads TGCGCCAGCAGCCGCGGGGGCGGTTACAATGAGCAGTTCTTC. Translated, it reads CASSRGGGYNEQFF. The sequence joins TRBV5-1 to TRBJ2-1; a tentative D call is TRBD2 (7 bases match). Inclusive of the bounding cysteine and phenylalanine, the CDR3 is 14 residues long. Only the CDR3 DNA is retained, 42 bases long and in frame from the first base. The junction carries 12 bases between V and J, which are trimmed by 4 bases and 4 bases respectively. Reading the germline V gene gives CDR1 SGHRS and CDR2 YFSETQ. With the rest looked up from the reference TRBV5-1 and TRBJ2-1 genes rather than sequenced, the full variable domain is KAGVTQTPRYLIKTRGQQVTLSCSPISGHRSVSWYQQTPGQGLQFLFEYFSETQRNKGNFPGRFSGRQFSNSRSEMNVSTLELGDSALYLCASSRGGGYNEQFFGPGTRLTVL.